The 10 T cell receptor beta chains listed next were all sequenced from one sample in a study of cytomegalovirus exposure and HLA in healthy donors. Vbeta (60) and Jbeta (13) primers were used in the PCR. The data were produced by immunoSEQ multiplex PCR, yet TCRdb's version contains in-frame clones alone and is incomplete. The sample lists around 140,000 clones; 75% to 80% were seen once. Material for sequencing was PBMCs. The source is a middle-aged woman in good health and CMV-seropositive.

The chain has TRBV5-1 and TRBJ2-7, with 9 bases lining up with TRBD2. Trimming took 0 bases from V and 2 from J; bases not matched to a gene: 15. This CDR3 spans 19 amino acids. Germline-derived CDR1 and CDR2 are SGHRS and YFSETQ. The CDR3 region is CASSLGGLATPMRPYEQYF. CDR3 DNA: TGCGCCAGCAGCTTGGGTGGACTAGCGACTCCGATGCGGCCCTACGAGCAGTACTTC.

The table lists this clone with a few counts. The chain carries TRBV18 and TRBJ2-1, with D possibly TRBD1 on 5 matching bases. The ends were cut back, 2 bases at V and 13 bases at J, with 15 bases in the middle. CDR1 and CDR2 from the germline V gene are KGHSH and LQKENI. The CDR3 contains 13 residues. The CDR3 DNA sequence: TGTGCCAGCTCACCATCCCAGGGTATAGTTCAGTTCTTC. This translates into CASSPSQGIVQFF. The entire variable domain, with the rest obtained from reference TRBV18 and TRBJ2-1, is as follows: NAGVMQNPRHLVRRRGQEARLRCSPMKGHSHVYWYRQLPEEGLKFMVYLQKENIIDESGMPKERFSAEFPKEGPSILRIQQVVRGDSAAYFCASSPSQGIVQFFGPGTRLTVL.

The CDR3 coding sequence is TGTGCCAGCAGCCCGGACAGGGGAGGCTATGGCTACACCTTC. Translated: CASSPDRGGYGYTF. The chain links TRBV7-9 to TRBJ1-2; 9 nucleotides match TRBD1. The CDR3 loop spans 14 amino acids. In germline, CDR1 is SEHNR, CDR2 FQNEAQ (reference sequence). V lost 5 bases to trimming and J lost 4 bases; unmatched junction nucleotides: 5.

The chain is built from TRBV30 and TRBJ1-5; D might be TRBD1 (6 bases). Looked up from germline, CDR1 is GTSNPN and CDR2 is SVGIG (reference sequence). The CDR3 contains 13 residues. The V gene lost 4 bases and the J gene lost 4 bases, with 11 bases spanning the gap. The CDR3 nucleotides are TGTGCCTGGAATCCCGGACAGAATCAGCCCCAGCATTTT. This codes for CAWNPGQNQPQHF.

The chain is built from TRBV27 and TRBJ2-1; D perhaps matches TRBD2 (6 bases). V lost 6 bases to trimming and J lost 1 base, with 16 bases between them. Germline values: CDR1 MNHEY, CDR2 SMNVEV (reference sequence). The length of the CDR3 is 16 residues. As DNA, the CDR3 is TGTGCCAGCAGCCCCTCGTGGGGGGAATCCTACAATGAGCAGTTCTTC. It specifies CASSPSWGESYNEQFF.

The sample holds one count of this clone. The chain has TRBV2 and TRBJ2-1; 7 nucleotides match TRBD2. J was trimmed by 9 bases and V by 6 bases; bases with no gene match: 8. The CDR3 loop spans 13 amino acids. Per the germline V gene, CDR1 is SNHLY and CDR2 is FYNNEI. The CDR3 DNA sequence: TGTGCCAGCAGCCGGGAGGTAGGGAGTGAGCAGTTCTTC. Amino acids: CASSREVGSEQFF.

This chain joins TRBV5-4 and TRBJ1-1; 9 bases match TRBD1. The CDR3 is 14 residues long. J lost 1 base, V lost 4 bases, and 2 bases had no gene match. Germline CDR1 reads SGHNT; CDR2 reads YYREEE (reference sequence). The CDR3 coding sequence is TGTGCCAGCAGCGTGGACAGGGGGAACACTGAAGCTTTCTTT. Its translation is CASSVDRGNTEAFF.

The J gene is TRBJ2-2, the V gene TRBV7-8, with a weak D call TRBD1 (7 bases). The CDR3 spans 17 residues. Trimming removed 8 bases at V and 2 bases at J, with 21 bases between. Germline V lookup: CDR1 SGHVS, CDR2 FQNEAQ. The CDR3 sequence is CASLPRGEAFNTGELFF. CDR3 nucleotides: TGTGCCAGCCTCCCCAGGGGGGAGGCCTTCAACACCGGGGAGCTGTTTTTT.

The rearrangement joins TRBV7-9 to TRBJ2-7; a weak D match, TRBD1 (6 bases). CDR3 size: 14 residues. Per germline, CDR1 SEHNR and CDR2 FQNEAQ (reference sequence). Trimming left V 5 bases short and J 9 bases short, with 20 bases between. The chain's CDR3 is CASSTGTPASWQYF. The CDR3 DNA reads as TGTGCCAGCAGCACCGGGACACCTGCTTCCTGGCAGTACTTC.

CDR3: CAIKVTGGVGNEQYF. DNA of the CDR3: TGTGCCATAAAAGTGACAGGGGGTGTAGGGAACGAGCAGTACTTC. This chain uses TRBV10-3 with TRBJ2-7, with 9 bases fitting TRBD1. The V segment lost 9 bases and the J segment 5 bases; nucleotides outside the gene matches: 14. Per germline, CDR1 ENHRY and CDR2 SYGVKD. The CDR3 is made up of 15 amino acids.